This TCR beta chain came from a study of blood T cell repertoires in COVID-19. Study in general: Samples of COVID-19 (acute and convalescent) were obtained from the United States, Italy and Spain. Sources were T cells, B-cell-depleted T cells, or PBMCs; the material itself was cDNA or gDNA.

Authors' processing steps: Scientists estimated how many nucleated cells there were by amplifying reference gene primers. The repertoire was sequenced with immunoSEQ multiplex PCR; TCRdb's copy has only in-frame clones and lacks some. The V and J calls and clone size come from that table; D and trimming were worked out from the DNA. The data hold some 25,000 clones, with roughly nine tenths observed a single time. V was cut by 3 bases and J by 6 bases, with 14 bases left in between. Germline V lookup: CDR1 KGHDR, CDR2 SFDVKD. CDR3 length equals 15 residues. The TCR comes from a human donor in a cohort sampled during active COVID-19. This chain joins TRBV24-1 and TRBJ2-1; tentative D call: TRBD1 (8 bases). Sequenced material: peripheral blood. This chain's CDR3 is CATSDTGGEGNEQFF. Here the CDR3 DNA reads TGTGCCACCAGTGATACAGGGGGGGAGGGCAATGAGCAGTTCTTC.